This T cell receptor beta chain originates from a study of T cells expressing NK-cell markers (TCRdb year 2020). The study in broad terms: In sorted CD3+CD56+NKG2C+, CD3+CD56+NKG2C- and CD3+CD56-NKG2C+ T-cell subsets from several donors, TCR beta-chain repertoires were profiled. Libraries were sequenced as 2 x 150 bp reads on Illumina HiSeq 2000/2500, MiSeq or NextSeq. Randomly selected healthy volunteers, three men and five women, were used as the eight sequenced donors. Among the eight sequenced donors, seven were HCMV-seropositive and one was HCMV-seronegative. What the study reported, not specific to this receptor: For about 6 donors, the dominant CD3+CD56+NKG2C+ clonotypes were among the top 10 CD8+ clonotypes and accounted for 1.0-7.0% of CD8+ T cells. Whether the expanded NKG2C-expressing T cell clones were specific for HCMV antigens was left unclear. Those dominant clonotypes were again the most abundant among CD3+CD56-NKG2C+ cells in a few donors, at about 25-60.1%.

The sequencer listed for this sample is Illumina HiSeq 2000. TCR beta cDNA libraries were prepared using 5'RACE template switching, which introduced a universal primer site and unique molecular identifiers. Synthesis of cDNA was primed from the TCR beta constant segment and was followed by two consecutive PCR amplification steps. Turning to the authors' computational methods: MIGEC was used to demultiplex reads and group the reads by UMI, and MiTCR was used to assemble and quantify clonotypes. Only TCR cDNA sequences supported by at least two reads were kept to exclude erroneous sequences. The tcR package was used for downstream repertoire analysis, and clonotypes were matched between fractions using CDR3 nucleotide sequence together with V segment. VDJmatch was used to annotate antigen specificity against VDJdb, with one amino acid substitution in CDR3 allowed. Following reprocessing of the reads by TCRdb, the data hold one row per CDR3 protein sequence and no DNA is available. TCRdb, not the original authors, processed these V and J calls. The table for this sample records 200,000 to 300,000 distinct CDR3 sequences. The top ten constitute around 4.2% of the sample.

HCMV-specific IgG was detected in serum with a commercial ELISA kit to determine HCMV serostatus. Ficoll density gradient centrifugation was used to isolate peripheral blood mononuclear cells from blood. The germline V gene provides CDR1 LGHNT and CDR2 FRNRAP. The CDR3 goes from the cysteine to the phenylalanine over 13 residues. The DNA is unrecorded. Notes on this clonotype: Its antigen target is currently unknown.

Rearrangement joined TRBV12-5 to TRBJ2-2. The source is a woman between 18 and 75 years old in good health. Sample: blood T cells: a sorted CD56 or NKG2C T cell subset, CD4+ or CD8+ T cells, or bulk PBMC T cells (not recorded which). The CDR3: CASGLEVPGELFF.